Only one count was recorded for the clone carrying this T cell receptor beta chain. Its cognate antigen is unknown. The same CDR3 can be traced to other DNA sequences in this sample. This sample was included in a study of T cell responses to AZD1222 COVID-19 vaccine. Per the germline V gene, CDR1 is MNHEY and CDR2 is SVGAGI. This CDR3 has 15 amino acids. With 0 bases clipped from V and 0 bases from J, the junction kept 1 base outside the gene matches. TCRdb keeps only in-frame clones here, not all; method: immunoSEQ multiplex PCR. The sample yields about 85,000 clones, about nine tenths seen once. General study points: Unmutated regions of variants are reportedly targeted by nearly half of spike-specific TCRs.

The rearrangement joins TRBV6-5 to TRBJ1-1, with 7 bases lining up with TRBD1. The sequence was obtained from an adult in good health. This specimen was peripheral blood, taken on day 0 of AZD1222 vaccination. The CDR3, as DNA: TGTGCCAGCAGTTACTCAGGGACAGTGAACACTGAAGCTTTCTTT. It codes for CASSYSGTVNTEAFF.